The 15 T cell receptor beta chains below were found in one sample sequenced in a study of blood T cell repertoires in COVID-19. Generated by immunoSEQ multiplex PCR, the TCRdb table keeps only in-frame clones and is missing some. The sample contains 170,000 or so clones, 60% to 80% of which appear only once. The sample taken for sequencing was peripheral blood. The receptor set was obtained from a woman aged 65 to 85 with acute or convalescent COVID-19.

The V gene is TRBV7-9, the J gene TRBJ2-5, with TRBD2 as a possible D gene (6 bases). The ends were cut back, 0 bases at V and 5 bases at J, with 13 bases in the middle. Germline lookup yields CDR1 SEHNR and CDR2 FQNEAQ (reference sequence). The CDR3 length is 15 residues. CDR3 in DNA: TGTGCCAGCAGCTTAGCGGTGGGGGGTTTTGAGACCCAGTACTTC. It translates to CASSLAVGGFETQYF. The full variable domain, in which reference TRBV7-9 and TRBJ2-5 provide the parts outside the CDR3, is DTGVSQNPRHKITKRGQNVTFRCDPISEHNRLYWYRQTLGQGPEFLTYFQNEAQLEKSRLLSDRFSAERPKGSFSTLEIQRTEQGDSAMYLCASSLAVGGFETQYFGPGTRLLVL.

The count of this clone is one. This chain links TRBV11-2 with TRBJ2-2; tentatively, D is TRBD1 (6 bases). This CDR3 is 17 amino acids long. Per germline, CDR1 SGHAT and CDR2 FQNNGV. Between the trimmed V and J ends, which lost 7 bases and 1 base, there was a span of 19 bases. CDR3 in DNA: TGTGCCAGCACTCACAGAAGGGGGTCTTTGAACACCGGGGAGCTGTTTTTT. This codes for CASTHRRGSLNTGELFF.

The rearrangement links TRBV21-1 to TRBJ1-4; the D segment call TRBD1 is taken from the table without a DNA check. TRBV21-1 is tagged as a pseudogene. The CDR3 length is 12 residues. The CDR3 protein is CASSPPSEKLFF. DNA of the CDR3: TGTGCCAGCAGCCCCCCCAGTGAAAAACTGTTTTTT.

This clone occurred a few times. The rearrangement joins TRBV11-2 to TRBJ2-1; possible D gene TRBD2, 6 bases. Trimming removed 5 bases at V and 4 bases at J, with 24 bases between. The CDR3 is made up of 18 amino acids. Germline CDR1 SGHAT, CDR2 FQNNGV. CDR3 in DNA: TGTGCCAGCAGCCTCCGGACTGTTACTGGACTACGGTACAATGAGCAGTTCTTC. This codes for CASSLRTVTGLRYNEQFF.

The gene calls are TRBV3-1 (or the pseudogene TRBV3-2) and TRBJ1-4; unclear D gene. This CDR3 region has 14 residues. V gave up 5 bases and J gave up 2 bases, with 9 bases separating them. Germline V lookup: CDR1 LGHDT, CDR2 YNNKEL (reference sequence). CDR3 coding DNA: TGTGCCAGCAGCAAGCCGTCCACTAATGAAAAACTGTTTTTT. Its protein product is CASSKPSTNEKLFF.

The chain uses TRBV24-1 and TRBJ1-5; a possible D gene is TRBD1 (6 bases). Germline V gives CDR1 KGHDR, CDR2 SFDVKD. The germline V and J ends were trimmed by 5 bases and 0 bases, with 13 bases remaining between them. The CDR3 covers 16 residues. CDR3 in amino acids: CATSVDRTDSNQPQHF. The CDR3 nucleotides read TGTGCCACCAGTGTTGACAGGACAGATAGCAATCAGCCCCAGCATTTT.

This chain links TRBV5-4 with TRBJ1-1, with D possibly TRBD1 on 5 matching bases. The CDR3 consists of 13 residues. V was trimmed by 5 bases and J by 2 bases, leaving 10 bases between them. The germline V gene has CDR1 SGHNT and CDR2 YYREEE (reference sequence). The DNA for the CDR3 is TGTGCCAGCAGGAGACAGCGAAACACTGAAGCTTTCTTT. It codes for CASRRQRNTEAFF.

In regard to this clone: Other DNA sequences in this sample translate to the same CDR3. The chain joins TRBV29-1 to TRBJ1-2, with D uncertain. Trimming removed 3 bases from V and 4 bases from J, with 9 bases in between. The CDR3 has 12 amino acids. Germline V CDR1 and CDR2: SQVTM, ANQGSEA. As DNA, the CDR3 is TGCAGCGTTGAGAACGCGGCCTATGGCTACACCTTC. This sequence encodes CSVENAAYGYTF.

The V call is TRBV6-4, the J call TRBJ2-7, with no clear D. The CDR3 extends over 13 amino acids. Germline assignment: CDR1 MRHNA and CDR2 SNTAGT. V lost 2 bases, J lost 6 bases, and 11 bases lay in between. The CDR3, as DNA: TGTGCCAGCAGTGACGACCCTAGATCCGAGCAGTACTTC. Translated, it gives CASSDDPRSEQYF.

The rearrangement links TRBV15 to TRBJ1-1; 12 bases align to TRBD1. This CDR3 contains 15 residues. Germline loops: CDR1 LNHNV, CDR2 YYDKDF (reference sequence). After removal of 5 bases from V and 4 bases from J, the junction contained 5 bases not matched to a gene. Here the CDR3 DNA reads TGTGCCACCAGCTCCGGGACAGGGGGCTCCACTGAAGCTTTCTTT. Its translation: CATSSGTGGSTEAFF. Complete variable domain (other parts from reference TRBV15 and TRBJ1-1): DAMVIQNPRYQVTQFGKPVTLSCSQTLNHNVMYWYQQKSSQAPKLLFHYYDKDFNNEADTPDNFQSRRPNTSFCFLDIRSPGLGDTAMYLCATSSGTGGSTEAFFGQGTRLTVV.

Only a few counts were recorded for this clone. The CDR3 region is CASSQGQGVLYEQYF. The CDR3 DNA sequence: TGCGCCAGCAGCCAAGGACAGGGAGTTTTATACGAGCAGTACTTC. V and J are TRBV4-1 and TRBJ2-7; TRBD1 matches 7 bases. Germline values: CDR1 MGHRA, CDR2 YSYEKL. J was trimmed by 4 bases and V by 1 base; bases with no gene match: 7. CDR3 length equals 15 residues.

The chain has TRBV19 and TRBJ2-6, with 8 bases lining up with TRBD2. This CDR3 is built from 21 residues. Germline lookup yields CDR1 LNHDA and CDR2 SQIVND (reference sequence). Trimming cost V 5 bases and J 1 base; bases outside gene matches: 19. This chain's CDR3 is CASSRSGNSLGANSGANVLTF. In DNA, the CDR3 is TGTGCCAGTAGTCGTAGCGGGAACTCACTAGGGGCGAATTCTGGGGCCAACGTCCTGACTTTC.

V and J are TRBV5-1 and TRBJ2-2; tentative D call: TRBD2 (6 bases). V dropped 3 bases and J dropped 3 bases, with 9 bases sitting between them. The CDR3 is 14 amino acids. The germline gives CDR1 SGHRS, CDR2 YFSETQ. For the CDR3, the DNA is TGCGCCAGCAGCTCGACTAGTGACACCGGGGAGCTGTTTTTT. Its translation: CASSSTSDTGELFF.

In this sample, this clone turned up a few times. The genes are TRBV10-1 and TRBJ2-1; 13 nucleotides match TRBD2. V lost 8 bases to trimming and J lost 9 bases; unmatched junction nucleotides: 10. The CDR3 extends over 15 amino acids. The germline V gene encodes CDR1 WNHNN and CDR2 SYGVQD (reference sequence). The CDR3 here is CASAPGTSGMGEQFF. Written as DNA, the CDR3 is TGCGCCAGCGCACCCGGGACTAGCGGGATGGGTGAGCAGTTCTTC.

The chain is built from TRBV12-3 or TRBV12-4 and TRBJ2-7; D remains unclear. The germline V and J ends were trimmed by 2 bases and 3 bases, with 5 bases remaining between them. The CDR3 spans 12 residues. CDR3 protein: CASSLFNYEQYF. CDR3 sequence (DNA): TGTGCCAGCAGTTTATTCAACTACGAGCAGTACTTC.